One sample yielded the 21 T cell receptor beta chains listed below, sequenced in a study of tumor and adjacent non-tumor tissue in lung cancer. The template was RNA from unsorted bulk tissue. The normal lung tissue was taken more than 3 cm from the tumor edge. Three rounds of nested PCR, following a modified ARM-PCR protocol, produced the TCRbeta library. In TCRdb, the multiplex PCR reads were re-called with MiXCR into one record per CDR3 protein. The sample records about 86,000 distinct CDR3 sequences, 76% being singletons. Sequenced sample: distant non-tumor lung tissue. These receptors all come from a woman aged 50 to 60 with non-small cell lung cancer.

The V and J genes are TRBV12-3 or TRBV12-4 and TRBJ2-7; D not certain. The J call may be mistaken, given a closer DNA end match to TRBJ2-1. The CDR3 loop spans 11 amino acids. CDR3: CASSKWEEQFF. DNA of the CDR3: TGTGCCAGCAGTAAGTGGGAAGAGCAGTTCTTC.

This chain connects TRBV6-2 or TRBV6-3 to TRBJ2-3, with D possibly TRBD1 on 5 matching bases. Trimming cost V 1 base and J 0 bases, with 14 bases left between them. The CDR3 has 17 residues. CDR1 is MNHEY and CDR2 is SVGEGT in the germline V gene. The CDR3 DNA follows: TGTGCCAGCAGTTACTTATCTAGTGGGGCTAGCACAGATACGCAGTATTTT. Protein sequence: CASSYLSSGASTDTQYF.

Regarding this clonotype: No conserved phenylalanine or tryptophan ends this CDR3, so it is likely a read error. This chain connects TRBV12-3 or TRBV12-4 to TRBJ2-2, with 10 positions matching TRBD1. The CDR3 consists of 15 residues. For the CDR3, the DNA is TGTGCCAGCAACCCGGGACAGGGGATCACCTGGGAGCTGTTTCTT. The encoded protein is CASNPGQGITWELFL.

On this clonotype itself: This sequence may be a read error, since a much larger clone differs from it by one base. This chain connects TRBV20-1 to TRBJ2-7; a possible D gene is TRBD1 (5 bases). The CDR3 loop spans 13 amino acids. Germline assignment: CDR1 DFQATT and CDR2 SNEGSKA (reference sequence). CDR3 in DNA: TGCAGTGCTAGAGATGGGGCCTACTACGGGCAGTACTTC. It codes for CSARDGAYYGQYF.

As to this clonotype: A read error is likely, as this CDR3 ends without the conserved phenylalanine or tryptophan. The V call is TRBV11-3, the J call TRBJ2-7, with D hard to call. CDR3 length: 15 amino acids. The germline gives CDR1 SGHNT, CDR2 YENEEA. CDR3 sequence (DNA): TGTACCAGCAGCCCCCTTGAAGGAGTAGGGTGCGAGCAGTACTTA. This gives the protein CTSSPLEGVGCEQYL.

About this clonotype itself: A read error may account for a junction end that differs from germline. V is TRBV10-1 and J is TRBJ2-5; D unclear. Germline CDR1 is WNHNN and CDR2 is SYGVQD (reference sequence). The CDR3 consists of 12 residues. The CDR3 spells CTRLTMKETQYF. Written as DNA, the CDR3 is TGCACCAGACTCACCATGAAAGAGACCCAGTACTTC.

J is TRBJ1-1 and V is TRBV10-3; unclear D gene. V was trimmed by 10 bases and J by 0 bases, leaving 12 bases between them. Germline-derived CDR1 and CDR2 are ENHRY and SYGVKD. CDR3 length equals 13 residues. CDR3 residues: CATLLSMNTEAFF. The CDR3, as DNA: TGTGCCACCCTCCTTAGTATGAACACTGAAGCTTTCTTT.

This clonotype showed up many times. The chain recombines TRBV5-6 with TRBJ1-1, with 11 bases lining up with TRBD1. The CDR3 consists of 12 residues. Trimming took 4 bases from V and 11 from J; bases not matched to a gene: 4. CDR1 is SGHDT, CDR2 YYEEEE, per germline. CDR3 protein: CASSGQGAVAFF. The CDR3, as DNA: TGTGCCAGCAGCGGACAGGGGGCGGTGGCTTTCTTT.

With respect to this clonotype: Lacking the conserved final phenylalanine or tryptophan, this CDR3 likely reflects a read error. V and J are TRBV10-2 and TRBJ2-3; D may be TRBD1 or TRBD2 (5 bases each). Germline V lookup: CDR1 WSHSY, CDR2 SAAADI. The length of the CDR3 is 16 residues. V was shortened by 4 bases and J by 0 bases, with 14 bases between the two germline ends. CDR3 sequence: CASSGTRGSSTDTQYC. As DNA, the CDR3 is TGCGCCAGCAGTGGTACTAGGGGTTCTAGCACAGATACGCAGTATTGT.

The chain links TRBV10-2 to TRBJ2-7; no firm D call. Germline V gene data show CDR1 as WSHSY and CDR2 as SAAADI. Trimming removed 4 bases at V and 10 bases at J, with 11 bases between. The CDR3 covers 11 residues. CDR3 in amino acids: CASSGGNNQYF. The CDR3 DNA is TGCGCCAGCAGTGGGGGTAACAACCAGTACTTC.

The genes are TRBV6-1 and TRBJ2-7; the D gene could be TRBD1 or TRBD2 (5 bases each). The CDR3 covers 10 residues. The germline V gene has CDR1 MNHNS and CDR2 SASEGT. The CDR3 DNA reads TGTGCTAGCGAGGGGTATGACCAGTACTTC. This sequence encodes CASEGYDQYF.

Note on this clonotype: A much larger clone sits a single nucleotide away, making a read error possible. The chain is built from TRBV9 and TRBJ2-1; D possibly corresponds to TRBD2 (5 bases). V lost 4 bases and J lost 8, with 19 bases in between. This CDR3 region has 15 residues. In germline, CDR1 is SGDLS, CDR2 YYNGEE. The CDR3 loop is CASSPYYRGQDEQFF. The CDR3 region has the DNA TGTGCCAGCAGCCCCTATTATAGAGGGCAGGATGAGCAGTTCTTC.

A word on this clonotype: A junction boundary mismatches the germline segment, possibly from a read error. The rearrangement links TRBV11-2 to TRBJ2-1; D is unresolved. CDR1 is SGHAT and CDR2 is FQNNGV in the germline V gene. This CDR3 comprises 14 residues. This chain's CDR3 is CPSSIEVTSNEQFF. As DNA, the CDR3 is TGTCCCAGCAGCATAGAGGTGACCAGTAATGAGCAGTTCTTC. Full variable domain (outside the CDR3, taken from reference TRBV11-2 and TRBJ2-1): EAGVAQSPRYKIIEKRQSVAFWCNPISGHATLYWYQQILGQGPKLLIQFQNNGVVDDSQLPKDRFSAERLKGVDSTLKIQPAKLEDSAVYLCPSSIEVTSNEQFFGPGTRLTVL.

Comments on this clonotype: At one boundary the junction diverges from the germline segment, which might be a read error. The chain has TRBV28 and TRBJ2-1; possibly TRBD2 for D (7 bases). Germline CDR1 and CDR2: MDHEN and SYDVKM. The CDR3 runs to 14 residues. CDR3 loop: CASSLGGALNKQSF. CDR3 DNA: TGTGCCAGCAGTTTAGGGGGGGCGCTTAATAAGCAGTCCTTC.

Worth noting for this clonotype: The junction does not match germline at one end; this may be a read error. The V gene is TRBV11-2, the J gene TRBJ2-7, with D perhaps TRBD1 (5 bases). The CDR3 is 14 residues long. CDR1 is SGHAT and CDR2 is FQNNGV in the germline V gene. This CDR3 reads CGSSLTDTAYERYF. The CDR3, as DNA: TGTGGCAGCAGCCTGACAGACACTGCCTACGAGCGGTACTTC.

This clonotype was detected a few times. A much larger clone lies one base from this, so it may be a read error. The CDR3 spells CSVASGVGQETQYF. In DNA, the CDR3 is TGCAGTGTTGCTAGCGGGGTCGGTCAAGAGACCCAGTACTTC. The chain combines TRBV20-1 with TRBJ2-5, with TRBD2 identical over 9 bases. Trimming at V came to 7 bases and at J to 2 bases, leaving 8 bases not matched to a gene. The length of the CDR3 is 14 residues. Germline values: CDR1 DFQATT, CDR2 SNEGSKA (reference sequence).

With regard to this clonotype: Germline is not matched at one junction end, which may reflect a read error. The V call is TRBV6-1, the J call TRBJ2-7; D call uncertain. Germline V gene lookup returns CDR1 MNHNS and CDR2 SASEGT. The CDR3 is 12 residues long. The CDR3: CANGLSSYGQYF. The CDR3 DNA reads as TGTGCCAACGGATTGAGCTCCTACGGGCAGTACTTC.

Turning to this clonotype: At one end, the junction sequence differs from germline, possibly due to a read error. CDR3 region: CANSLRTGTDTQYF. The CDR3 coding sequence is TGTGCCAACAGTCTTCGGACAGGCACAGATACGCAGTATTTT. The J gene is TRBJ2-3, the V gene TRBV12-3 or TRBV12-4; maybe TRBD1 (6 bases). This CDR3 has 14 residues.

About this clonotype: A single base separates this from a much larger clone, so it may be a read error. The rearrangement joins TRBV12-3 or TRBV12-4 to TRBJ2-7; no definite D call. CDR3 length equals 15 residues. CDR3 protein: CASSPYGAASYKQYF. The CDR3, as DNA: TGTGCCAGCAGCCCCTATGGCGCGGCCTCCTACAAGCAGTACTTC.

This clonotype was seen only once. The V call is TRBV29-1, the J call TRBJ1-3, with D maybe TRBD1 (5 bases). CDR1 SQVTM and CDR2 ANQGSEA come from the germline V gene. The CDR3 has 14 amino acids. The CDR3 reads CNVTGGVNGNTIYF. The DNA for the CDR3 is TGCAATGTCACCGGGGGGGTGAACGGAAACACCATATATTTT.

Concerning this clonotype: One end of the junction is discordant with germline, which a read error may explain. V usage is TRBV29-1 and J usage is TRBJ2-1, with 10 bases fitting TRBD2. In germline, CDR1 is SQVTM, CDR2 ANQGSEA. This CDR3 is 13 amino acids long. Here the CDR3 DNA reads TGCAGCACCAAGAAGCGGGAGGGAAGTGAGCAATTCTTC. Its protein product is CSTKKREGSEQFF.